These 20 T cell receptor beta chains were sequenced from one sample in a study of CD8 T cells in ankylosing spondylitis. TCRdb ran MiXCR on the 5' RACE reads and lists one entry per CDR3 protein. The top ten hold 4.5% to 6% of the sample, which has roughly 150,000 distinct CDR3 sequences, around a third seen once. Sequencing used synovial fluid, either unsorted or a sorted T cell fraction (not recorded which). The source of these receptors is a male donor with ankylosing spondylitis.

J is TRBJ2-7 and V is TRBV20-1; TRBD2 matches 10 bases. Germline V gene lookup returns CDR1 DFQATT and CDR2 SNEGSKA (reference sequence). With 5 bases clipped from V and 0 bases from J, the junction kept 10 bases outside the gene matches. The CDR3 loop spans 16 amino acids. The CDR3 DNA reads as TGCAGTGCTGGTGATAGCGGGAGGTTGAGCTCCTACGAGCAGTACTTC. This encodes CSAGDSGRLSSYEQYF.

The chain uses TRBV7-2 and TRBJ1-1, with a possible D match to TRBD1 (6 bases). The CDR3 runs 13 residues. The germline V gene has CDR1 SGHTA and CDR2 FQGNSA. Trimming shortened V by 5 bases and J by 6 bases, and 13 bases separated the two germline ends. The CDR3 is CASSTGQRAEAFF. The DNA of the CDR3 is TGTGCCAGCAGCACCGGACAGCGGGCTGAAGCTTTCTTT.

This clonotype occurred many times. The chain combines TRBV3-1 with TRBJ2-5, with 9 bases lining up with TRBD1. CDR3 length equals 14 residues. Germline-derived CDR1 and CDR2 are LGHDT and YNNKEL (reference sequence). With V trimmed by 3 bases and J by 4 bases, 3 bases remained unmatched. CDR3 in DNA: TGTGCCAGCAGCCAGAGACAGGGGGGAGAGACCCAGTACTTC. It encodes CASSQRQGGETQYF.

This clonotype was counted only a few times. The chain employs TRBV19 and TRBJ1-4, with unresolved D. Germline-derived CDR1 and CDR2 are LNHDA and SQIVND (reference sequence). V shed 7 bases and J shed 7 bases, with 16 bases lying between them. This CDR3 is built from 14 residues. The CDR3 reads CASTALEKTEKLFF. In nucleotides, the CDR3 is TGTGCCAGTACCGCTCTAGAAAAGACTGAAAAACTGTTTTTT.

This clonotype was seen only a few times. This sequence joins TRBV20-1 and TRBJ2-1, with TRBD2 identical over 8 bases. The trim removed 6 bases at V and 2 bases at J, leaving 12 bases unmatched. Per germline, CDR1 DFQATT and CDR2 SNEGSKA (reference sequence). The CDR3 has 16 amino acids. CDR3 loop: CSAAPASGYTYNEQFF. For the CDR3, the DNA is TGCAGTGCCGCCCCCGCTAGCGGGTATACCTACAATGAGCAGTTCTTC.

The sample holds many counts of this clonotype. The V and J genes are TRBV20-1 and TRBJ1-3, with D possibly matching TRBD1 (5 bases). The V and J ends lost 0 bases and 3 bases respectively, with 12 bases between them. The germline gives CDR1 DFQATT, CDR2 SNEGSKA (reference sequence). CDR3 length: 15 amino acids. The CDR3 coding sequence is TGCAGTGCTAGAGATGGGGGAAGGCTTGGAAACACCATATATTTT. It yields the protein CSARDGGRLGNTIYF.

V gene TRBV12-3 or TRBV12-4 combines with J gene TRBJ1-1; TRBD1 aligns across 7 bases. The CDR3 sequence is 13 residues long. The V gene end was trimmed by 6 bases and the J gene end by 7 bases; junction bases not matched to a gene: 8. The CDR3 here is CASSLQGRLEAFF. The CDR3 DNA reads as TGTGCCAGCAGCCTACAGGGGCGGCTTGAAGCTTTCTTT.

The V and J genes are TRBV5-1 and TRBJ2-3; the match to TRBD1 covers 9 bases. The CDR3 contains 14 residues. Losses at the gene ends were 4 bases for V and 4 bases for J; bases not matched to a gene: 4. CDR1 and CDR2 (germline): SGHRS, YFSETQ. CDR3 protein: CASSGGTGPDTQYF. In nucleotides, the CDR3 is TGCGCCAGCAGCGGCGGGACAGGGCCAGATACGCAGTATTTT.

The CDR3 sequence is CASSFGRPTSTDTQYF. In DNA form, the CDR3 reads TGCGCCAGCAGCTTTGGCCGGCCTACTAGCACAGATACGCAGTATTTT. This chain uses TRBV5-1 with TRBJ2-3; D not resolved. V was clipped by 2 bases and J by 0 bases, with 13 bases between them. The germline V gene encodes CDR1 SGHRS and CDR2 YFSETQ. This CDR3 is built from 16 residues.

The chain employs TRBV2 and TRBJ1-6; tentatively, D is TRBD1 (5 bases). The germline V gene encodes CDR1 SNHLY and CDR2 FYNNEI. V lost 4 bases and J 7 bases, leaving 8 bases between the germline ends. The CDR3 contains 13 residues. CDR3 DNA: TGTGCCAGCAGTGTCCAGGGCAATTCACCCCTCCACTTT. Amino acid sequence: CASSVQGNSPLHF.

This clonotype was seen at least ten times. This chain connects TRBV6-1 to TRBJ2-7, with 9 positions matching TRBD1. The CDR3 runs 14 residues. Germline trimming cut 5 bases from V and 7 bases from J; bases unmatched to any gene: 9. Germline V lookup: CDR1 MNHNS, CDR2 SASEGT. DNA of the CDR3: TGTGCCAGCAGTACCCGGGACAGGGATTTAGAGCAGTACTTC. Translated: CASSTRDRDLEQYF.

V and J are TRBV25-1 and TRBJ2-4, with D perhaps matching TRBD1 (5 bases). This CDR3 spans 15 amino acids. Trimming took 3 bases from V and 3 from J, leaving 12 bases between them. Germline lookup yields CDR1 MGHDK and CDR2 SYGVNS. The CDR3 loop is CASSDSRVDKNIQYF. The CDR3 DNA follows: TGTGCCAGCAGTGATTCCAGGGTTGACAAAAACATTCAGTACTTC.

The chain employs TRBV20-1 and TRBJ1-1; tentative D call: TRBD1 (5 bases). Germline CDR1 and CDR2: DFQATT and SNEGSKA (reference sequence). V lost 1 base, J lost 4 bases, and 16 bases lay in between. The CDR3 extends over 15 amino acids. The CDR3 region has the DNA TGCAGTGCTAGAGTAAGGGGCTGGGGGACCACTGAAGCTTTCTTT. Its protein product is CSARVRGWGTTEAFF.

The genes are TRBV20-1 and TRBJ1-1; TRBD1 matches 7 bases. The CDR3 extends over 16 amino acids. The germline V gene encodes CDR1 DFQATT and CDR2 SNEGSKA (reference sequence). V shed 4 bases and J 0 bases; nucleotides not matched to a gene: 11. The CDR3 DNA reads TGCAGTGCTATACCTACTCCGGGACAGATGAACACTGAAGCTTTCTTT. This codes for CSAIPTPGQMNTEAFF.

This clonotype was found a few times. The gene calls are TRBV7-8 and TRBJ1-2; no definite D call. V was shortened by 5 bases and J by 8 bases, with 15 bases between the two germline ends. CDR1 and CDR2 (germline): SGHVS, FQNEAQ. This CDR3 is built from 13 residues. The CDR3 region is CASSTDTLGGYTF. The CDR3 nucleotides read TGTGCCAGCAGCACCGACACTTTAGGAGGCTACACCTTC.

The V gene is TRBV29-1, the J gene TRBJ2-2, with 10 positions matching TRBD1. The CDR3 contains 15 residues. Germline V CDR1 and CDR2: SQVTM, ANQGSEA. Trimming took 7 bases from V and 0 from J; bases not matched to a gene: 5. The CDR3 DNA is TGCAGCGCCGCGGGACAGGGGACGAACACCGGGGAGCTGTTTTTT. Translating it yields CSAAGQGTNTGELFF.

In this sample, this clonotype turned up a few times. This sequence joins TRBV4-1 and TRBJ2-7; D unresolved. The V gene's germline CDR1 is MGHRA and CDR2 YSYEKL. The length of the CDR3 is 15 residues. Trimming stripped 1 base from V and 2 bases from J, with 12 bases between. The CDR3 spells CASSQALQATYEQYF. The CDR3 DNA sequence: TGCGCCAGCAGCCAAGCCCTGCAGGCAACCTACGAGCAGTACTTC.

In its sample, this clonotype was seen many times. This chain connects TRBV9 to TRBJ1-1; D possibly corresponds to TRBD1 (5 bases). CDR3 size: 17 residues. Trimming left V 4 bases short and J 0 bases short, with 19 bases between. Per germline, CDR1 SGDLS and CDR2 YYNGEE. CDR3 bases: TGTGCCAGCAGCTCCCGAGATGGGGGACCCATGAACACTGAAGCTTTCTTT. This encodes CASSSRDGGPMNTEAFF.

This chain links TRBV18 with TRBJ1-1; possibly TRBD1 for D (6 bases). V was pared by 2 bases and J by 1 base, with 11 bases between. CDR1 is KGHSH and CDR2 is LQKENI in the germline V gene. The CDR3 has 15 residues. Here the CDR3 DNA reads TGTGCCAGCTCACCAACTCAGGGGAAGAACACTGAAGCTTTCTTT. It specifies CASSPTQGKNTEAFF. The full variable domain, rest sourced from reference TRBV18 and TRBJ1-1, is NAGVMQNPRHLVRRRGQEARLRCSPMKGHSHVYWYRQLPEEGLKFMVYLQKENIIDESGMPKERFSAEFPKEGPSILRIQQVVRGDSAAYFCASSPTQGKNTEAFFGQGTRLTVV.

V is TRBV19 and J is TRBJ1-4, with no clear D. Trimming took off 3 bases at V and 0 bases at J, with 11 bases between the two ends. In germline, CDR1 is LNHDA, CDR2 SQIVND (reference sequence). The CDR3 runs 16 residues. This chain's CDR3 is CASSILVGSTNEKLFF. CDR3 DNA: TGTGCCAGTAGTATCCTCGTCGGGTCAACTAATGAAAAACTGTTTTTT.